This T cell receptor beta chain comes out of a study of shared clonotypes between healthy human individuals. As for the study in general: Plates per donor: three CD4 naive, three CD4 memory, two CD8 naive, one CD8 memory.

Around 200 ng DNA, around 30,000 T cell genomes, went into each sorted-subset replicate PCR. Sequenced by immunoSEQ multiplex PCR; TCRdb stores in-frame clones only, minus some. The sample contains around 2,000,000 clones, about 95% of which appear only once. V was shortened by 11 bases and J by 3 bases, with 16 bases between the two germline ends. Germline lookup yields CDR1 MNHNS and CDR2 SASEGT. The CDR3 is 14 amino acids. CD45RO-negative CD8 cells positively selected for CCR7 made up the naive population, which excluded terminally differentiated effector memory CD45RA+ cells. The J gene is TRBJ2-2, the V gene TRBV6-1, with D tentatively TRBD2 (6 bases). The sample was naive CD8+ T cells sorted from blood. The source is a man younger than 35 in good health. The CDR3 DNA reads TGTGCCCTAGACAGCGGGTGGGACACCGGGGAGCTGTTTTTT. Translated, it gives CALDSGWDTGELFF.